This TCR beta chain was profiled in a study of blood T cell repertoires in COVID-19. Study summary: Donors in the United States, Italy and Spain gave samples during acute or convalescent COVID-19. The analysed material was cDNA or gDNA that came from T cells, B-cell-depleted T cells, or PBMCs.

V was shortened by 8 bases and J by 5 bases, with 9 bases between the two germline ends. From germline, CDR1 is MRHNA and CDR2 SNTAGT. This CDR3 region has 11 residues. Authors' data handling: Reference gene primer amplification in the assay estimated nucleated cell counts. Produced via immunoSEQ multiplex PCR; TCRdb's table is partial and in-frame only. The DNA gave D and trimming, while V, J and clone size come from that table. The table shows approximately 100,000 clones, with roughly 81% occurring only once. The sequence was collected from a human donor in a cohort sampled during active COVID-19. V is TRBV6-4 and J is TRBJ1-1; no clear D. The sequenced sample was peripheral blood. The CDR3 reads CASPTGTEAFF. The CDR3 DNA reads TGTGCCAGCCCTACGGGGACTGAAGCTTTCTTT.